One and the same sample provided the 13 T cell receptor beta chains below, sequenced in a study of blood T cell repertoires in COVID-19. This table comes from immunoSEQ multiplex PCR, and its TCRdb copy is limited to in-frame clones, with some not included. Of about 130,000 clones listed, just over 75% are singletons. Material for sequencing was peripheral blood. The source is a human donor in a cohort sampled during active COVID-19.

The V gene is TRBV6-2 or TRBV6-3, the J gene TRBJ1-2; 9 nucleotides agree with TRBD1. The CDR3 has 14 residues. The ends lost 4 bases at V and 5 bases at J; junction bases unmatched: 5. Per germline, CDR1 MNHEY and CDR2 SVGEGT. CDR3 sequence (DNA): TGTGCCAGCAGTTCTCGGACAGGGGAGTATGGCTACACCTTC. This codes for CASSSRTGEYGYTF.

A single count supports this clone. The rearrangement joins TRBV7-3 to TRBJ2-1, with 8 nucleotides matching TRBD2. The CDR3 contains 14 residues. Germline V gene lookup returns CDR1 SGHTA and CDR2 FQGTGA. The V gene end was trimmed by 5 bases and the J gene end by 9 bases; junction bases not matched to a gene: 9. The CDR3 coding sequence is TGTGCCAGCAGCCGGGGGGGCGGAGTCCCTGAGCAGTTCTTC. Its translation: CASSRGGGVPEQFF.

This clone occurred once. This rearrangement joins TRBV5-4 to TRBJ1-1; unclear D gene. CDR3 length: 17 amino acids. Trimming shortened V by 4 bases and J by 2 bases, and 21 bases separated the two germline ends. CDR1 and CDR2 (germline): SGHNT, YYREEE (reference sequence). This CDR3 is CASSGPLSAVGNTEAFF. In DNA, the CDR3 is TGTGCCAGCAGCGGTCCCCTGAGCGCCGTAGGAAACACTGAAGCTTTCTTT.

V usage is TRBV3-1 (or the pseudogene TRBV3-2) and J usage is TRBJ2-7; the D gene is possibly TRBD2 (6 bases). Trimming shortened V by 3 bases and J by 0 bases, and 9 bases separated the two germline ends. The germline gives CDR1 LGHDT, CDR2 YNNKEL (reference sequence). This CDR3 contains 14 residues. CDR3 nucleotides: TGTGCCAGCAGCCATACAGCGGGCTCCTACGAGCAGTACTTC. Its translation: CASSHTAGSYEQYF.

The chain employs TRBV9 and TRBJ1-2; 10 bases are a match to TRBD1. The CDR3 is 15 residues long. Germline V gene data show CDR1 as SGDLS and CDR2 as YYNGEE. With 3 bases clipped from V and 2 bases from J, the junction kept 4 bases outside the gene matches. CDR3 bases: TGTGCCAGCAGCGCCCGGACAGGGGGAAACTATGGCTACACCTTC. Its protein is CASSARTGGNYGYTF.

This clone was observed a few times. This rearrangement joins TRBV2 to TRBJ1-1, with TRBD1 matching 10 bases. CDR1 and CDR2 (germline): SNHLY, FYNNEI. Trimming removed 6 bases from V and 4 bases from J; junction bases left unmatched: 5. The CDR3 runs to 14 residues. The DNA for the CDR3 is TGTGCCAGCAGAGTGACAGGGGGCAGCACTGAAGCTTTCTTT. Encoded protein: CASRVTGGSTEAFF.

The chain has TRBV6-2 or TRBV6-3 and TRBJ1-1; D call uncertain. With 0 bases removed from V and 0 bases from J, the gap between germline ends came to 17 bases. Looked up from germline, CDR1 is MNHEY and CDR2 is SVGEGT. There are 18 residues in the CDR3. The CDR3 nucleotides read TGTGCCAGCAGTTACTCATTAGTACAGAAAGGTATGAACACTGAAGCTTTCTTT. It is translated as CASSYSLVQKGMNTEAFF.

The chain recombines TRBV9 with TRBJ2-5; TRBD1 agrees at 8 bases. The CDR3 runs to 14 residues. CDR1 and CDR2 (germline): SGDLS, YYNGEE. The junction had 7 bases not matched to a gene; V was cut back by 4 bases and J by 5 bases. DNA for the CDR3: TGTGCCAGCAGCCAAATACAGGGGGGTGAGACCCAGTACTTC. It encodes CASSQIQGGETQYF.

This chain links TRBV2 with TRBJ1-6; 7 bases are a match to TRBD1. Germline V lookup: CDR1 SNHLY, CDR2 FYNNEI. After removal of 7 bases from V and 5 bases from J, the junction contained 8 bases not matched to a gene. The CDR3 extends over 15 amino acids. The CDR3 coding sequence is TGTGCCAGCACCGGACAGGATACCAATAATTCACCCCTCCACTTT. Its protein is CASTGQDTNNSPLHF.

In DNA form, the CDR3 reads TGTGCCAGCAGCCAACACCCTTACGACAGTCACAATGAGCAGTTCTTC. Encoded protein: CASSQHPYDSHNEQFF. The rearrangement joins TRBV4-2 to TRBJ2-1; D might be TRBD1 (5 bases). The CDR3 is made up of 16 amino acids. With 2 bases removed from V and 5 bases from J, the gap between germline ends came to 16 bases. Per the germline V gene, CDR1 is LGHNA and CDR2 is YNFKEQ.

The rearrangement joins TRBV9 to TRBJ2-2; D is perhaps TRBD2 (7 bases). Trimming cost V 6 bases and J 5 bases, with 11 bases left between them. The CDR3 covers 13 residues. The germline gives CDR1 SGDLS, CDR2 YYNGEE. Here the CDR3 DNA reads TGTGCCAGCACCGGGGGGCTAACCGGGGAGCTGTTTTTT. It encodes CASTGGLTGELFF.

The chain combines TRBV28 with TRBJ1-5; perhaps TRBD1 as D (5 bases). The CDR3 has 14 residues. V lost 1 base and J lost 4, with 8 bases in between. Germline CDR1 reads MDHEN; CDR2 reads SYDVKM. The CDR3: CASSLFRENQPQHF. CDR3 nucleotide sequence: TGTGCCAGCAGTTTATTCAGGGAAAATCAGCCCCAGCATTTT.

The chain links TRBV19 to TRBJ2-5, with D perhaps matching TRBD1 (5 bases). The CDR3 contains 13 residues. The V end lost 4 bases, the J end lost 5 bases, and 11 bases lay between the germline ends. The germline V gene has CDR1 LNHDA and CDR2 SQIVND (reference sequence). In DNA, the CDR3 is TGTGCCAGTAGTAACCAGGGAATCGAGACCCAGTACTTC. This codes for CASSNQGIETQYF.